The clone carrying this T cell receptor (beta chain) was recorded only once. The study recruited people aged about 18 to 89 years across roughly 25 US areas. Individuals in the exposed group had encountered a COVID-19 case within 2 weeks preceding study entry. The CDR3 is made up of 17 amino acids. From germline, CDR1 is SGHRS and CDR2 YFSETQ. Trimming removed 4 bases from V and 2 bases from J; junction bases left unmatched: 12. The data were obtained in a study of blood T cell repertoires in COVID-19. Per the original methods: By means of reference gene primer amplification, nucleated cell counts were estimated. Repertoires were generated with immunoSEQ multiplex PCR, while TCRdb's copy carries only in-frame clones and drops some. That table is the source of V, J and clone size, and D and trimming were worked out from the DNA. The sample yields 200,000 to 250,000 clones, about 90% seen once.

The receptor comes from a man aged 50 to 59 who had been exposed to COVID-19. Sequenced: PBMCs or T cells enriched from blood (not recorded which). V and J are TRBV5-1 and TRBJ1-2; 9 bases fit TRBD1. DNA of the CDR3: TGCGCCAGCAGCCTAGGGACAGGGTATCCGTCCAACTATGGCTACACCTTC. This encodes CASSLGTGYPSNYGYTF. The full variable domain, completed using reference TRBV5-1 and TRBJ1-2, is KAGVTQTPRYLIKTRGQQVTLSCSPISGHRSVSWYQQTPGQGLQFLFEYFSETQRNKGNFPGRFSGRQFSNSRSEMNVSTLELGDSALYLCASSLGTGYPSNYGYTFGSGTRLTVV.